These T cell receptor beta chains were read from a single sample in a study of T cells in Graves' hyperthyroidism and ophthalmopathy. One entry per CDR3 protein results from TCRdb running MiXCR on the multiplex PCR reads. The table lists around 300,000 distinct CDR3 sequences, 20% to 25% of them singletons, with around 64% in the top ten. Sequencing was carried out using blood. The receptors stem from a man aged 30 to 39 with Graves' ophthalmopathy. The CDR3 runs from the conserved cysteine through the conserved F or W. Fields, in order: CDR3 protein, CDR3 DNA, clone size, V gene, D gene, J gene. D genes are given only for firm matches. Size is stated for part of the rows, as once, few or many counts, or as a class when the clone is expanded.

CASSQDVIYQETQYF TGTGCCAGCAGCCAAGATGTAATCTACCAAGAGACCCAGTACTTC NA TRBV4-2 NA TRBJ2-5
CATSDLAGRGYTF TGTGCCACCAGTGATTTAGCAGGGAGAGGCTACACCTTC few TRBV24-1 NA TRBJ1-2
CSAPLTHTSVPSTDTQYF TGCAGTGCTCCCCTCACACATACTAGCGTACCTAGCACAGATACGCAGTATTTT many TRBV20-1 TRBD2 TRBJ2-3
CASSYTTGKRGNTEAFF TGTGCCAGCAGTTATACGACAGGGAAAAGGGGGAACACTGAAGCTTTCTTT few TRBV2 TRBD1 TRBJ1-1
CASGLANPLSDTQYF TGTGCTAGTGGTTTGGCTAACCCACTGTCAGATACGCAGTATTTT few TRBV12-5 NA TRBJ2-3
CASTRTAGNEKLFF TGTGCCAGCACCCGAACCGCAGGGAATGAAAAACTGTTTTTT few TRBV27 NA TRBJ1-4
CASSVTGTTDTQYF TGTGCCAGTAGTGTGACAGGGACCACAGATACGCAGTATTTT NA TRBV19 TRBD1 TRBJ2-3
CASSATGPEQYF TGCGCCAGCAGCGCTACAGGGCCCGAGCAGTACTTC NA TRBV5-1 NA TRBJ2-7
CASSQIGAGGGNEQFF TGCGCCAGCAGCCAAATCGGAGCGGGAGGGGGCAATGAGCAGTTCTTC NA TRBV4-1 TRBD2 TRBJ2-1
CASSQVGHWTSGKSSYEQYF TGCGCCAGCAGCCAAGTGGGTCATTGGACTAGCGGGAAAAGCTCCTACGAGCAGTACTTC NA TRBV4-1 TRBD2 TRBJ2-7
CAISESPSGLGTDTQYF TGTGCCATCAGTGAGTCCCCTAGCGGCTTGGGGACAGATACGCAGTATTTT few TRBV10-3 TRBD2 TRBJ2-3
CASSPPGTILYEQYF TGTGCCAGCAGCCCGCCCGGGACAATACTCTACGAGCAGTACTTC NA TRBV3-1 NA TRBJ2-7
CASSFHPSSVVGELFF TGTGCCAGCAGCTTTCATCCGAGTTCCGTCGTCGGGGAGCTGTTTTTT NA TRBV7-3 NA TRBJ2-2
CSASLTPTRGTQYF TGCAGTGCTAGTCTCACCCCCACTCGGGGTACGCAGTATTTT few TRBV20-1 NA TRBJ2-3
CSAIAGGATGELFF TGCAGTGCAATAGCGGGAGGGGCGACCGGGGAGCTGTTTTTT few TRBV20-1 TRBD2 TRBJ2-2
CAWQTGTDNQPQHF TGTGCCTGGCAGACCGGGACAGACAATCAGCCCCAGCATTTT many TRBV30 TRBD1 TRBJ1-5
CASSQQRWDNNQPQHF TGCGCCAGCAGCCAACAAAGGTGGGACAACAATCAGCCCCAGCATTTT NA TRBV4-1 NA TRBJ1-5
CASRTLNHGRNQETQYF TGTGCCAGCAGGACGCTCAACCACGGGAGAAACCAAGAGACCCAGTACTTC many TRBV6-1 NA TRBJ2-5
CASSLDLGEQFF TGCGCCAGCAGCTTGGATTTGGGTGAGCAGTTCTTC NA TRBV5-1 NA TRBJ2-1
CASSPLGDQETQYF TGTGCCAGCAGCCCCCTCGGGGATCAAGAGACCCAGTACTTC few TRBV9 NA TRBJ2-5
CASSLDWSQPQHF TGTGCCAGCAGCTTAGACTGGAGTCAGCCCCAGCATTTT NA TRBV7-2 NA TRBJ1-5
CSADRGDSYEQYF TGCAGTGCTGACAGGGGGGACTCCTACGAGCAGTACTTC many TRBV20-1 TRBD1 TRBJ2-7
CASSPERGLTYEQYF TGTGCCAGCAGCCCAGAGCGGGGACTGACCTACGAGCAGTACTTC few TRBV4-2 TRBD2 TRBJ2-7
CAWSPLTSGRTYEQYF TGTGCCTGGAGCCCCCTCACTAGCGGGAGAACGTACGAGCAGTACTTC many TRBV30 TRBD2 TRBJ2-7